This T cell receptor (beta chain) was documented in a study of shared clonotypes between healthy human individuals. The assay was immunoSEQ multiplex PCR, and TCRdb's table has in-frame clones only and misses some. The data hold about 99,000 clones, with approximately 51% observed a single time. Trimming stripped 2 bases from V and 5 bases from J, with 9 bases between. The germline V gene has CDR1 SEHNR and CDR2 FQNEAQ (reference sequence). There are 13 residues in the CDR3. This clone came up a few times. Adults of Caucasian background living in Nashville, Tennessee made up all donors. The chain couples TRBV7-9 to TRBJ1-2; unclear D gene. This receptor was taken from a woman in her thirties or forties in good health. Some clones in this sample may be carry-over from other donors' samples. Sequenced sample: PBMCs. CDR3 protein: CASSLYELYGYTF. DNA of the CDR3: TGTGCCAGCAGCTTATACGAATTATATGGCTACACCTTC.